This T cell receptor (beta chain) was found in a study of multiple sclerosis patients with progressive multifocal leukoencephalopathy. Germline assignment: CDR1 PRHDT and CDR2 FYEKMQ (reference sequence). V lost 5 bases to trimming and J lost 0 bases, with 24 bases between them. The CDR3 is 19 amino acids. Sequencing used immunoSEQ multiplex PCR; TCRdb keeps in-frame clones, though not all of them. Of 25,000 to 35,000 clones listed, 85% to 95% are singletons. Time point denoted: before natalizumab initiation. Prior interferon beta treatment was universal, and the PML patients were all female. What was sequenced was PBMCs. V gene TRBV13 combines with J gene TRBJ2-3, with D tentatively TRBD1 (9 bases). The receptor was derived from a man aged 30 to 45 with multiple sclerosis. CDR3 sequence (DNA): TGTGCCAGCAGCGGGGACAGGGAGTATAGCGGGACTAGCACAGATACGCAGTATTTT. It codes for CASSGDREYSGTSTDTQYF. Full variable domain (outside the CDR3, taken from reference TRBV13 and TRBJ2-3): AAGVIQSPRHLIKEKRETATLKCYPIPRHDTVYWYQQGPGQDPQFLISFYEKMQSDKGSIPDRFSAQQFSDYHSELNMSSLELGDSALYFCASSGDREYSGTSTDTQYFGPGTRLTVL.